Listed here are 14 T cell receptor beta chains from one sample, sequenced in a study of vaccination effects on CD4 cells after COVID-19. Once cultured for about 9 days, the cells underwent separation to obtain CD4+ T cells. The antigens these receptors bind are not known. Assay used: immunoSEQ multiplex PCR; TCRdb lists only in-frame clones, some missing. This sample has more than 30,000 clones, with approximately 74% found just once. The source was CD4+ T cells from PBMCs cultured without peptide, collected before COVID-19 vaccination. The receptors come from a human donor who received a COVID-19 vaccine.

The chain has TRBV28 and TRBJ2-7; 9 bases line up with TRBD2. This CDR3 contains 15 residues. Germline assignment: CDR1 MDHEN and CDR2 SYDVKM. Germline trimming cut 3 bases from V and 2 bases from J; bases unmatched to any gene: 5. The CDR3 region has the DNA TGTGCCAGCAGTTTGGGTAGCGGGAGCCCCTACGAGCAGTACTTC. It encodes CASSLGSGSPYEQYF.

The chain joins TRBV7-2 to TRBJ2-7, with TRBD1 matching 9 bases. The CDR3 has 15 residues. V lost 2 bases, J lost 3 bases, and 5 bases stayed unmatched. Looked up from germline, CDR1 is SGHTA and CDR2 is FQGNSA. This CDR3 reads CASSLSTGQGYEQYF. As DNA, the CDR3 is TGTGCCAGCAGCTTATCCACGGGACAGGGCTACGAGCAGTACTTC.

As DNA, the CDR3 is TGTGCCAGCAGCCGGGACCGGAGGAACATTCAGTACTTC. Its translation is CASSRDRRNIQYF. The chain combines TRBV11-1 with TRBJ2-4; the D gene could be TRBD1 or TRBD2 (5 bases each). This CDR3 spans 13 amino acids. Germline values: CDR1 SGHAT, CDR2 FQDESV (reference sequence). The V end was cut by 5 bases, the J end by 7 bases, with 12 bases between.

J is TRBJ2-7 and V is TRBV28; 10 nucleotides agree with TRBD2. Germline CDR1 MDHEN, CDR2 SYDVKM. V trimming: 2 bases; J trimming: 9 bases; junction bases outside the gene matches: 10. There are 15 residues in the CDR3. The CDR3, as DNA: TGTGCCAGCAGTTTAGGGGCTAGCGGGGGCGCCTGGCAGTACTTC. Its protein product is CASSLGASGGAWQYF.

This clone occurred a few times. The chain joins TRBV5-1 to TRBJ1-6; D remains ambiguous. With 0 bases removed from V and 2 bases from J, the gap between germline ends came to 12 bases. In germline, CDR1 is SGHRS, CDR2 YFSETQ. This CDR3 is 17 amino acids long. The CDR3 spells CASSLGSGRAYNSPLHF. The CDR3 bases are TGCGCCAGCAGCTTGGGTAGCGGCAGAGCCTATAATTCACCCCTCCACTTT.

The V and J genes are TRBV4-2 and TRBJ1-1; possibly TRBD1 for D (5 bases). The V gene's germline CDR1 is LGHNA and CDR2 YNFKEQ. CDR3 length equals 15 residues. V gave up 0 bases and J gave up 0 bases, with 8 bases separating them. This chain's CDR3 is CASSQEGTLNTEAFF. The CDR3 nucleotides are TGTGCCAGCAGCCAAGAAGGGACCTTGAACACTGAAGCTTTCTTT.

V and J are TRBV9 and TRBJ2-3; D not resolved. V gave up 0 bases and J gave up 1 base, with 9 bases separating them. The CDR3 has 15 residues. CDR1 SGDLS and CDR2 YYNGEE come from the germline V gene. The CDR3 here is CASSVGAGGTDTQYF. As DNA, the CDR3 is TGTGCCAGCAGCGTAGGTGCAGGAGGCACAGATACGCAGTATTTT. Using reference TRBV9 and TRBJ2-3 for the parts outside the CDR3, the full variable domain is DSGVTQTPKHLITATGQRVTLRCSPRSGDLSVYWYQQSLDQGLQFLIQYYNGEERAKGNILERFSAQQFPDLHSELNLSSLELGDSALYFCASSVGAGGTDTQYFGPGTRLTVL.

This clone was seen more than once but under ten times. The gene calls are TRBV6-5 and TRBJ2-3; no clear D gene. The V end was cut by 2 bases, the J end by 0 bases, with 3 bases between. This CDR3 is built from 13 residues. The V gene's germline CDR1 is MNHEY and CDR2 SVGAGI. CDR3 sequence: CASSYRSTDTQYF. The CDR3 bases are TGTGCCAGCAGTTACAGAAGCACAGATACGCAGTATTTT.

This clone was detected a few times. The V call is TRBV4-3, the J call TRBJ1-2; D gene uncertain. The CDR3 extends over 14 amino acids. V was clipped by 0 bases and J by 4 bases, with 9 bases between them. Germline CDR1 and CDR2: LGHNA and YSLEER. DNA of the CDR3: TGCGCCAGCAGCCAAGATCGCGCTGCCTATGGCTACACCTTC. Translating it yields CASSQDRAAYGYTF.

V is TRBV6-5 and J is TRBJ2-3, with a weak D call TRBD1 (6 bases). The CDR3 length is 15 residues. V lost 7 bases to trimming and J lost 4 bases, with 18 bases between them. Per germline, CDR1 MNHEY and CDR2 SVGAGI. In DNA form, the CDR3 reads TGTGCCAGCAAGGACAGTTTCCAAGTGGCAGATACGCAGTATTTT. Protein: CASKDSFQVADTQYF.

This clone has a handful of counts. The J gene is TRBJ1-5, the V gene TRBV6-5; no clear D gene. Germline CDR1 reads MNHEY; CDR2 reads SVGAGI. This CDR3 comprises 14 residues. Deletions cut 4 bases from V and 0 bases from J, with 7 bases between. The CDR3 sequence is CASSSQYSNQPQHF. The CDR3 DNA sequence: TGTGCCAGCAGTTCTCAGTATAGCAATCAGCCCCAGCATTTT.

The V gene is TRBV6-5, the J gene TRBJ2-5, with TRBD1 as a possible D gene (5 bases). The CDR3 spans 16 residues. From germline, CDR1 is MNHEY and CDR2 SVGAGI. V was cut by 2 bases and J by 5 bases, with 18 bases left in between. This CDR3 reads CASSYNHAGSWETQYF. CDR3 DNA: TGTGCCAGCAGTTACAACCACGCAGGGTCGTGGGAGACCCAGTACTTC.

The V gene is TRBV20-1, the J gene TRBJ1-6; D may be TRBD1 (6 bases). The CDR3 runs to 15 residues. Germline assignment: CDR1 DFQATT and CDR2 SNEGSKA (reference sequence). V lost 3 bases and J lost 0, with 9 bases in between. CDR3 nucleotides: TGCAGTGCTAGTATGGACAGCTCCTATAATTCACCCCTCCACTTT. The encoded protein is CSASMDSSYNSPLHF.

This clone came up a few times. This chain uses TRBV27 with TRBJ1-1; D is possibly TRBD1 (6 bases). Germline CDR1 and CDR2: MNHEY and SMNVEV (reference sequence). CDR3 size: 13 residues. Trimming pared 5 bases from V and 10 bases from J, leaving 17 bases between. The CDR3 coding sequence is TGTGCCAGCAGTCCCTTCTCAGGGGCAGGAGCTTTCTTT. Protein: CASSPFSGAGAFF.